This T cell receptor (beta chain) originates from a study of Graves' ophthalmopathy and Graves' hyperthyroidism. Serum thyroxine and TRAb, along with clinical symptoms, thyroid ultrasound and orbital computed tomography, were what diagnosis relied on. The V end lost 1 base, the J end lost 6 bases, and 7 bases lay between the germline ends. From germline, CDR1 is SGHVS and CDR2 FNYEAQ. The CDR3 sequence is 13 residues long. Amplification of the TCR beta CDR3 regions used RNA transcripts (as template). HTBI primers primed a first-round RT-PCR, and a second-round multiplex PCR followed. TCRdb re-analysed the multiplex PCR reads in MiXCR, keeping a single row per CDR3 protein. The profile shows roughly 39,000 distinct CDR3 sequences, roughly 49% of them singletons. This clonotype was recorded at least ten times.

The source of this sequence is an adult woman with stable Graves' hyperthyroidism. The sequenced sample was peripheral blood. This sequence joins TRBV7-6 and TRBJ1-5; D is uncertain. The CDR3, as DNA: TGTGCCAGCAGCTTAGAGACGGGTCAGCCCCAGCATTTT. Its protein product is CASSLETGQPQHF.